A single sample gave rise to the 10 T cell receptor beta chains below, sequenced in a study of T cell responses to AZD1222 COVID-19 vaccine. This table comes from immunoSEQ multiplex PCR, and its TCRdb copy is limited to in-frame clones, with some not included. The data contain about 90,000 clones, approximately 90% of them singletons. Sequenced here: peripheral blood, sampled 28 days after the second AZD1222 dose. The receptors shown here come from an adult who received the AZD1222 COVID-19 vaccine.

The J gene is TRBJ1-2, the V gene TRBV2, with 9 nucleotides matching TRBD1. The V gene's germline CDR1 is SNHLY and CDR2 FYNNEI. The V gene end was trimmed by 4 bases and the J gene end by 7 bases; junction bases not matched to a gene: 7. The CDR3 extends over 14 amino acids. The CDR3 sequence is CASSAGDRVSGYTF. For the CDR3, the DNA is TGTGCCAGCAGTGCCGGGGACAGGGTTTCTGGCTACACCTTC. Full variable domain (remainder filled in from reference TRBV2 and TRBJ1-2): EPEVTQTPSHQVTQMGQEVILRCVPISNHLYFYWYRQILGQKVEFLVSFYNNEISEKSEIFDDQFSVERPDGSNFTLKIRSTKLEDSAMYFCASSAGDRVSGYTFGSGTRLTVV.

The CDR3 region has the DNA TGTGCCAGCAGCTTCACTAGCAATGAGCAGTTCTTC. It codes for CASSFTSNEQFF. The chain links TRBV7-3 to TRBJ2-1; D possibly corresponds to TRBD2 (5 bases). Germline V lookup: CDR1 SGHTA, CDR2 FQGTGA. The CDR3 totals 12 residues. V lost 3 bases, J lost 6 bases, and 6 bases lay in between.

The chain uses TRBV4-2 and TRBJ2-2; 7 bases are shared with TRBD2. This CDR3 region has 15 residues. The germline V gene encodes CDR1 LGHNA and CDR2 YNFKEQ. The junction had 8 bases not matched to a gene; V was cut back by 2 bases and J by 8 bases. This CDR3 is CASSQKRGDPGELFF. The CDR3 bases are TGTGCCAGCAGCCAAAAGCGGGGCGACCCTGGGGAGCTGTTTTTT.

A single count supports this clone. The genes are TRBV7-3 and TRBJ1-1; perhaps TRBD1 as D (6 bases). Between the trimmed V and J ends, which lost 5 bases and 3 bases, there was a span of 10 bases. The length of the CDR3 is 13 residues. Germline-derived CDR1 and CDR2 are SGHTA and FQGTGA. CDR3 in DNA: TGTGCCAGCAGCCCCGGACAGTACACTGAAGCTTTCTTT. It is translated as CASSPGQYTEAFF.

The chain carries TRBV12-3 or TRBV12-4 and TRBJ1-4, with D unclear. The CDR3 covers 13 residues. V lost 3 bases and J lost 5, with 7 bases in between. DNA of the CDR3: TGTGCCAGCAGTTTGTGGTCAAATGAAAAACTGTTTTTT. As protein: CASSLWSNEKLFF.

This rearrangement joins TRBV7-2 to TRBJ1-2, with D perhaps matching TRBD1 (5 bases). V was pared by 3 bases and J by 6 bases, with 11 bases between. Germline CDR1 SGHTA, CDR2 FQGNSA. The CDR3 is 13 amino acids. The CDR3 nucleotides read TGTGCCAGCAGCTTGGGACGAGTCGATGGCTACACCTTC. Translated: CASSLGRVDGYTF.

Worth noting for this clone: The same CDR3 can be traced to other DNA sequences in this sample. The rearrangement joins TRBV2 to TRBJ1-5, with D hard to call. V was pared by 4 bases and J by 2 bases, with 9 bases between. Per germline, CDR1 SNHLY and CDR2 FYNNEI. CDR3 size: 14 residues. The CDR3: CASSVERGNQPQHF. DNA of the CDR3: TGTGCCAGCAGTGTAGAACGCGGCAATCAGCCCCAGCATTTT. The full variable domain, completed using reference TRBV2 and TRBJ1-5, is EPEVTQTPSHQVTQMGQEVILRCVPISNHLYFYWYRQILGQKVEFLVSFYNNEISEKSEIFDDQFSVERPDGSNFTLKIRSTKLEDSAMYFCASSVERGNQPQHFGDGTRLSIL.

This chain links TRBV4-3 with TRBJ2-1, with D unresolved. The CDR3 is made up of 17 amino acids. The V and J ends lost 3 bases and 1 base respectively, with 16 bases between them. CDR1 and CDR2 (germline): LGHNA, YSLEER. DNA for the CDR3: TGCGCCAGCAGCCAGGATATACGCTCTAGGTCCTACAATGAGCAGTTCTTC. It codes for CASSQDIRSRSYNEQFF.

The chain links TRBV18 to TRBJ1-5; 10 bases agree with TRBD1. Germline loops: CDR1 KGHSH, CDR2 LQKENI. The CDR3 totals 14 residues. Losses at the gene ends were 3 bases for V and 7 bases for J; bases not matched to a gene: 3. The CDR3 sequence is CASSPGTGEQPQHF. The CDR3 DNA sequence: TGTGCCAGCTCACCTGGGACAGGGGAGCAGCCCCAGCATTTT.

This rearrangement joins TRBV7-2 to TRBJ1-1; 7 nucleotides align to TRBD1. CDR3 length equals 15 residues. Germline V CDR1 and CDR2: SGHTA, FQGNSA. Losses at the gene ends were 4 bases for V and 5 bases for J; bases not matched to a gene: 10. The chain's CDR3 is CASSSGGWGGTEAFF. CDR3 nucleotides: TGTGCCAGCAGCTCAGGGGGTTGGGGAGGGACTGAAGCTTTCTTT. Filled out from reference TRBV7-2 and TRBJ1-1, the complete variable domain reads GAGVSQSPSNKVTEKGKDVELRCDPISGHTALYWYRQSLGQGLEFLIYFQGNSAPDKSGLPSDRFSAERTGGSVSTLTIQRTQQEDSAVYLCASSSGGWGGTEAFFGQGTRLTVV.